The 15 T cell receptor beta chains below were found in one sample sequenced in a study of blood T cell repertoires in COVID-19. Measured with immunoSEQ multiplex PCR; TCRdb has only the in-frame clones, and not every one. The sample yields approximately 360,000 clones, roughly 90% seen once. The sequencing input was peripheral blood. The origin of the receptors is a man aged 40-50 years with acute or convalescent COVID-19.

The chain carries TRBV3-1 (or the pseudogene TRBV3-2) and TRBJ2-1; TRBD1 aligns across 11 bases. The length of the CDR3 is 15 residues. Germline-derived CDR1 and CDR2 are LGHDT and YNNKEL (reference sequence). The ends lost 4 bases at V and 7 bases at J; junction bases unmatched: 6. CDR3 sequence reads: CASSRTGTGGNEQFF. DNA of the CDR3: TGTGCCAGCAGCCGGACAGGGACAGGGGGAAATGAGCAGTTCTTC.

The CDR3: CASSLYRGFAEAFF. The CDR3, as DNA: TGTGCCAGCAGCTTATACAGGGGGTTCGCTGAAGCTTTCTTT. The chain joins TRBV7-2 to TRBJ1-1; 8 bases are shared with TRBD1. J was trimmed by 6 bases and V by 2 bases; bases with no gene match: 5. Per germline, CDR1 SGHTA and CDR2 FQGNSA. The CDR3 covers 14 residues.

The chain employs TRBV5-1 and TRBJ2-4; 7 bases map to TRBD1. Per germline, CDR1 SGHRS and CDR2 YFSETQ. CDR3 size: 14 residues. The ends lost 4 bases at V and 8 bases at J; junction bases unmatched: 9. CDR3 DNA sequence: TGCGCCAGCAGCCCGGACAGGCGGTGGGACATTCAGTACTTC. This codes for CASSPDRRWDIQYF.

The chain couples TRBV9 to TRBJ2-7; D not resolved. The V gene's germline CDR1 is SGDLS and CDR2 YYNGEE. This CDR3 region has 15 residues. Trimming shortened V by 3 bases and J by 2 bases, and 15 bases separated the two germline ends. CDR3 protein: CASSGGTPNPYEQYF. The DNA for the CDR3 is TGTGCCAGCAGCGGAGGCACACCCAACCCCTACGAGCAGTACTTC.

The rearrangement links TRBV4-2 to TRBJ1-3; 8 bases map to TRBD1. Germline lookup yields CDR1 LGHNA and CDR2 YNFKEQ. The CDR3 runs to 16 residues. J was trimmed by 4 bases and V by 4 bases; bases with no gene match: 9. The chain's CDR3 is CASSLYPSGGGNTIYF. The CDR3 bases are TGTGCCAGCAGCCTCTACCCGTCAGGGGGCGGAAACACCATATATTTT.

CDR3 sequence: CASSFSLSSYNEQFF. DNA for the CDR3: TGTGCCAGCAGCTTTAGTCTAAGCTCCTACAATGAGCAGTTCTTC. The rearrangement joins TRBV7-9 to TRBJ2-1, with D hard to call. This CDR3 contains 15 residues. Looked up from germline, CDR1 is SEHNR and CDR2 is FQNEAQ (reference sequence). Trimming removed 3 bases at V and 0 bases at J, with 9 bases between.

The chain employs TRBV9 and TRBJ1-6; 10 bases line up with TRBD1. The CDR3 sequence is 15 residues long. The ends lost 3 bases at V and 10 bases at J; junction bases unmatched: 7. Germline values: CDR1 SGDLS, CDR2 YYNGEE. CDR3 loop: CASSAGDRGYSPLHF. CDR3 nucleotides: TGTGCCAGCAGCGCAGGGGACAGGGGTTACTCACCCCTCCACTTT. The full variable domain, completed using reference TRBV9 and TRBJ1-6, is DSGVTQTPKHLITATGQRVTLRCSPRSGDLSVYWYQQSLDQGLQFLIQYYNGEERAKGNILERFSAQQFPDLHSELNLSSLELGDSALYFCASSAGDRGYSPLHFGNGTRLTVT.

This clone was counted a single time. CDR3 loop: CASKRTGDRGNTGELFF. For the CDR3, the DNA is TGTGCCAGTAAACGAACAGGCGACAGGGGGAACACCGGGGAGCTGTTTTTT. This chain connects TRBV19 to TRBJ2-2; 8 bases fit TRBD1. The germline CDR1 and CDR2 sequences are LNHDA and SQIVND (reference sequence). The junction had 11 bases not matched to a gene; V was cut back by 7 bases and J by 1 base. This CDR3 contains 17 residues. Full variable domain (rest looked up from reference TRBV19 and TRBJ2-2): DGGITQSPKYLFRKEGQNVTLSCEQNLNHDAMYWYRQDPGQGLRLIYYSQIVNDFQKGDIAEGYSVSREKKESFPLTVTSAQKNPTAFYLCASKRTGDRGNTGELFFGEGSRLTVL.

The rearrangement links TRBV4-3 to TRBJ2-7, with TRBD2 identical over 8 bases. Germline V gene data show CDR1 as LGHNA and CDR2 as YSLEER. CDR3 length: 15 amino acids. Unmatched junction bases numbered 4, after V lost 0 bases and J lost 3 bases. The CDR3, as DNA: TGCGCCAGCAGCCAAGAACCCGCGGGGGGCTACGAGCAGTACTTC. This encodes CASSQEPAGGYEQYF.

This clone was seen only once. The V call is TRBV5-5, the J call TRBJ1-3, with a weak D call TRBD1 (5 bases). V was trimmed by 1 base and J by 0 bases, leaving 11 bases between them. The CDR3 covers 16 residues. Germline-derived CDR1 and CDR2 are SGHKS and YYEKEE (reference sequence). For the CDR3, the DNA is TGTGCCAGCAGCTTGCGGGGGACTTTCTCTGGAAACACCATATATTTT. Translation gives CASSLRGTFSGNTIYF.

In DNA, the CDR3 is TGTGCCAGCAGTTTCACCCGGGCCGGGGGGTTTAATGAAAAACTGTTTTTT. The encoded protein is CASSFTRAGGFNEKLFF. The V gene is TRBV27, the J gene TRBJ1-4; tentatively, D is TRBD1 (5 bases). The CDR3 is 17 residues long. The germline CDR1 and CDR2 sequences are MNHEY and SMNVEV (reference sequence). Trimming removed 3 bases from V and 4 bases from J, with 18 bases in between.

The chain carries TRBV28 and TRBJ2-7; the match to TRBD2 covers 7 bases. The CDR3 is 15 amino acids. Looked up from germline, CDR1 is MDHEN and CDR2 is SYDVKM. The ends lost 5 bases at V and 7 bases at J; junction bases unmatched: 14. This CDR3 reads CASSVAGGHGSEQYF. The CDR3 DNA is TGTGCCAGCAGTGTAGCGGGCGGGCACGGGTCTGAGCAGTACTTC.

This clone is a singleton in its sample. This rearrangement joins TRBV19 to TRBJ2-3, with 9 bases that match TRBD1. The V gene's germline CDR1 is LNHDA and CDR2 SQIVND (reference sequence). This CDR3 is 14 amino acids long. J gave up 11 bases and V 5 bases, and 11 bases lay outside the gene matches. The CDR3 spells CASSPGQGAGRQYF. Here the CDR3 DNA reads TGTGCCAGTAGTCCGGGACAGGGAGCCGGGAGGCAGTATTTT.

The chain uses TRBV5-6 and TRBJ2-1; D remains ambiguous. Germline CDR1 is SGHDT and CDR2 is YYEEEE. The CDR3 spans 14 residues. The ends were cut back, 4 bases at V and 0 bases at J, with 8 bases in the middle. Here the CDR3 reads CASSATTSYNEQFF. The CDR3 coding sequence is TGTGCCAGCAGCGCTACTACCTCCTACAATGAGCAGTTCTTC.

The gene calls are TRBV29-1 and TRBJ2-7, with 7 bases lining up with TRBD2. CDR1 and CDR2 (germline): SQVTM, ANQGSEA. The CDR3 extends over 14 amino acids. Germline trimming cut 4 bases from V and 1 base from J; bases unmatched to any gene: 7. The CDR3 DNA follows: TGCAGCGTTGGACCCCGGGAGGCATCCTACGAGCAGTACTTC. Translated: CSVGPREASYEQYF.